This is a list of T cell receptor beta chains from one sample in a study of control samples from healthy donors and cancer patients. TCRdb keeps only in-frame clones here, not all; method: immunoSEQ multiplex PCR. This sample has some 71,000 clones, with roughly 89% found just once. The sequenced sample consisted of PBMCs. The receptor source for this set is a man aged 60 to 69 with lung cancer. The conserved cysteine and the conserved F or W are not part of the CDR3 here. Size values are once, few and many counts, or a class for expanded clones, and some rows have none.

>TRBV18|.
ASSPAIANQPQH
>TRBV4-1|once
ASSQGDFFTDTQY
>TRBV25-1|once
ASTIGGFTGSYEQY
>TRBV5-8|.
ASSPRGHSSYEQY
>TRBV6-6|.
ASSYSSMTQPQH
>TRBV2|.
ASRPTATSTDTQY
>TRBV7-3|.
ASSSDGTDTQY
>TRBV5-1|.
ASSLDIGSSSEAF
>TRBV7-2|once
ASSSYWEQF
>TRBV6-5|.
ASKLSGRNQETQY
>TRBV7-7|once
ASSLRADSGNTIY
>TRBV3-1/TRBV3-2|.
ASSHGETQY
>TRBV7-8|.
ASSLGRWSNQPQH
>TRBV9|.
ASSGRQTFYT
>TRBV6-5|.
ASILGTVSKGYT
>TRBV6-1|.
ASSDDSNQPQH
>TRBV4-2|.
ASSQVWGKSGGANVLT
>TRBV3-1/TRBV3-2|.
ASSHGGTGIYNEQF
>TRBV18|.
ASSPGTENSDEQF
>TRBV5-6|.
ASHDRGQETQY
>TRBV27|.
ASSPSAEYNEKLF
>TRBV6-5|.
ASRYLVTEAF
>TRBV4-2|.
ASSQGEVSEEKLF
>TRBV2|.
ASRATDTQY
>TRBV5-6|few
ASSLVVAGGQTQY
>TRBV4-1|.
ASSQDSGGGTDTQY
>TRBV2|.
ASSSSYNSPLH
>TRBV2|once
ASTKSYDLETDTQY
>TRBV7-3|.
ASSRRGLDTEAF
>TRBV7-2|.
ASSLTTRLRNEQF
>TRBV27|.
ASSLSSGRNEKLF
>TRBV12-5|.
ASGLVPEGLKNYGYT
>TRBV19|few
ASSTGQVNQPQH
>TRBV5-1|.
ASSDLTGPGDQY
>TRBV6-2/TRBV6-3|.
ASSYSRTGGWSTEAF